The present entry profiles one T cell receptor beta chain with its context. The data were produced by immunoSEQ multiplex PCR, yet TCRdb's version contains in-frame clones alone and is incomplete. The repertoire holds about 79,000 clones, with around 93% as singletons. This sample is drawn from a study of T cell changes during pregnancy in multiple sclerosis. The V segment lost 2 bases and the J segment 3 bases; nucleotides outside the gene matches: 3. Germline loops: CDR1 MNHEY, CDR2 SVGAGI. This CDR3 has 16 amino acids. V is TRBV6-5 and J is TRBJ2-1; TRBD2 matches at 11 bases. Sample: peripheral blood, taken in the second trimester of pregnancy. This receptor was obtained from a female donor in good health, enrolled as a control in a pregnancy study. The CDR3 here is CASSYASGGLYNEQFF. The CDR3 bases are TGTGCCAGCAGTTACGCTAGCGGGGGGCTCTACAATGAGCAGTTCTTC.